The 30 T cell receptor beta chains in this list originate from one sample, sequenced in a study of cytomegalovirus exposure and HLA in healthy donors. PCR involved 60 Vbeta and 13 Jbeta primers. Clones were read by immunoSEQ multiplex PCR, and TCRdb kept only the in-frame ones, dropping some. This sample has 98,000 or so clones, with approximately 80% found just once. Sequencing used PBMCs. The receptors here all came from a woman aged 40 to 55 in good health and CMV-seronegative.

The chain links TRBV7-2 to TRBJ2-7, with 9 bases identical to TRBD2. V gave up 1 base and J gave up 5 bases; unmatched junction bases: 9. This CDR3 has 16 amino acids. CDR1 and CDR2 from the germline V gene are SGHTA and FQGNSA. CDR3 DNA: TGTGCCAGCAGCTTAGGGAGTAGCGGGAGTTTCGACGAGCAGTACTTC. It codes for CASSLGSSGSFDEQYF.

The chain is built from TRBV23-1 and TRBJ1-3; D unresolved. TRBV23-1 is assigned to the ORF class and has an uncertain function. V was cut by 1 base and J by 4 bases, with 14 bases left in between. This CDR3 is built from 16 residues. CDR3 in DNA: TGCGCCAGCAGTCAATTTCCCCGTCTGCGAGGAAACACCATATATTTT. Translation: CASSQFPRLRGNTIYF.

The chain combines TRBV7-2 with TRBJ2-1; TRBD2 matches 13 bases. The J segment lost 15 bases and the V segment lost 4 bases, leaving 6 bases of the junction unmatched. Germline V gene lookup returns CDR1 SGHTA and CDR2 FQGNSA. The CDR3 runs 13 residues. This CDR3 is CASSSLAGGGMFF. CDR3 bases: TGTGCCAGCAGCTCACTAGCGGGAGGGGGTATGTTCTTC.

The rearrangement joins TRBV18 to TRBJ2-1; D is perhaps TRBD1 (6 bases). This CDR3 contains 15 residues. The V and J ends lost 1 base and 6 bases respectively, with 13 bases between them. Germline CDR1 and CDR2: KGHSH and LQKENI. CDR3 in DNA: TGTGCCAGCTCACCACAGGTGAGGGGGAGCAATGAGCAGTTCTTC. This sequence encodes CASSPQVRGSNEQFF.

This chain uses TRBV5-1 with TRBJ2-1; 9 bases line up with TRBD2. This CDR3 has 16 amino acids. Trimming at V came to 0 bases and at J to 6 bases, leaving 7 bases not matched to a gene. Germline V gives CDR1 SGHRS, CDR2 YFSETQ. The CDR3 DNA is TGCGCCAGCAGCTTGGGAGTAGCGGGAGTTATCAATGAGCAGTTCTTC. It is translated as CASSLGVAGVINEQFF.

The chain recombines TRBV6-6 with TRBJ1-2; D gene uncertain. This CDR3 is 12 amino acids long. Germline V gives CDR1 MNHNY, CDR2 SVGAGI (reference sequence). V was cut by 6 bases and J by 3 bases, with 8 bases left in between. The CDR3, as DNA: TGTGCCAGCAGACACAGTCACTATGGCTACACCTTC. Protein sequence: CASRHSHYGYTF.

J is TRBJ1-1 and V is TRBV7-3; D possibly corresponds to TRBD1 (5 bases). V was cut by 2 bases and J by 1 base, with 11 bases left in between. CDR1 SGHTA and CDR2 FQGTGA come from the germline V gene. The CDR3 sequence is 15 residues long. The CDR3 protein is CASSLSGQQNTEAFF. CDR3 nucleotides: TGTGCCAGCAGCTTATCTGGACAACAGAACACTGAAGCTTTCTTT.

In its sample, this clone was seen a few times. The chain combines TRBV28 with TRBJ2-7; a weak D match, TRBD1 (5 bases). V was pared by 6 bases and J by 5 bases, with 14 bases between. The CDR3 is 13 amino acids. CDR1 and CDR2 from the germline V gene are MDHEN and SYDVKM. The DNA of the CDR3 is TGTGCCAGCAGCCCCGCCAGGGTCCACGAGCAGTACTTC. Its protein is CASSPARVHEQYF. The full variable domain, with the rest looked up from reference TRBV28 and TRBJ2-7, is DVKVTQSSRYLVKRTGEKVFLECVQDMDHENMFWYRQDPGLGLRLIYFSYDVKMKEKGDIPEGYSVSREKKERFSLILESASTNQTSMYLCASSPARVHEQYFGPGTRLTVT.

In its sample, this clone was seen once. This CDR3 is CASSLQVTRSPGATYNQPQHF. Written as DNA, the CDR3 is TGTGCCAGCAGTTTACAAGTAACGAGGAGTCCAGGGGCTACTTACAATCAGCCCCAGCATTTT. This chain joins TRBV28 and TRBJ1-5; weak D call: TRBD1 (6 bases). The germline gives CDR1 MDHEN, CDR2 SYDVKM. Trimming took off 2 bases at V and 3 bases at J, with 29 bases between the two ends. The CDR3 totals 21 residues.

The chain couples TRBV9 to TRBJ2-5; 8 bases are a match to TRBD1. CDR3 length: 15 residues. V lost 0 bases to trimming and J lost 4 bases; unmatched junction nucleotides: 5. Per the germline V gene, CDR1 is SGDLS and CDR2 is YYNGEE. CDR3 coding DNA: TGTGCCAGCAGCGTAGGGCTACAGGGGGGAGAGACCCAGTACTTC. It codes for CASSVGLQGGETQYF.

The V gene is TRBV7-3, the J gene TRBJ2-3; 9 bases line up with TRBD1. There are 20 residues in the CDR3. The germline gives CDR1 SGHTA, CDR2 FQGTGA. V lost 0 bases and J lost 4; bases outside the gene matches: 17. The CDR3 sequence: CASSLTPGQGNRGVSDTQYF. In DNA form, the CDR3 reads TGTGCCAGCAGCTTAACTCCGGGACAGGGAAATCGTGGGGTCTCAGATACGCAGTATTTT.

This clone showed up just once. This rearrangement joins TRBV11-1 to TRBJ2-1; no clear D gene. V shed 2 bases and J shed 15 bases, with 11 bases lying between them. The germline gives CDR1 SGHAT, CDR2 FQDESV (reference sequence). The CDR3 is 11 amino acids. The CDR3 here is CASSLKGRLFF. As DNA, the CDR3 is TGTGCCAGCAGCTTAAAAGGAAGACTGTTCTTC.

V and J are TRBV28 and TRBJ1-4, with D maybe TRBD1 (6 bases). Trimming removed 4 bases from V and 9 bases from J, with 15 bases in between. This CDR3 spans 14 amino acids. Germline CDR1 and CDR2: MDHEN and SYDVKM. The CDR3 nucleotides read TGTGCCAGCAGTTCGGGGGGGCGCAAGCAAAAACTGTTTTTT. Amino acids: CASSSGGRKQKLFF.

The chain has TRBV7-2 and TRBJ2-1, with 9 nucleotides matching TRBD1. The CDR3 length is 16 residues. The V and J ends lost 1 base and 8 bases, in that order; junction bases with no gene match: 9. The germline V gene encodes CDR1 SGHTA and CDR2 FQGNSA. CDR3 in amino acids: CASSLVGTGRVDEQFF. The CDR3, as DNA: TGTGCCAGCAGCTTAGTAGGGACAGGGAGGGTCGATGAGCAGTTCTTC.

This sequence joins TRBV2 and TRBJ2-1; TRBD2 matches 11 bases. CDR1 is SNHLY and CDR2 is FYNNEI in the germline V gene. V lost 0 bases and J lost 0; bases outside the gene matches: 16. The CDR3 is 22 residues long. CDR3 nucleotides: TGTGCCAGCAGTGAAGCTGTTAAGGGACTAGCGGCCCATCCGAGCTCCTACAATGAGCAGTTCTTC. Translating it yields CASSEAVKGLAAHPSSYNEQFF.

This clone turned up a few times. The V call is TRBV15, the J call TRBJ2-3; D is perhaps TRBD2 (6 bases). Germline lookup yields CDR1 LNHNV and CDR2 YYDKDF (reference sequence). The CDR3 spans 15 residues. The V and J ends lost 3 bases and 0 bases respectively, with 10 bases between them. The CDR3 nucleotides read TGTGCCACCAGCAGTGGACTACAGAGCACAGATACGCAGTATTTT. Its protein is CATSSGLQSTDTQYF.

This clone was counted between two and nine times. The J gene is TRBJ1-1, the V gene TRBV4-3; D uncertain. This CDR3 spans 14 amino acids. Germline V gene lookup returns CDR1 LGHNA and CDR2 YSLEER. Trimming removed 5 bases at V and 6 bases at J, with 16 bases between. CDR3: CASSSNTLSPEAFF. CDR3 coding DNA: TGCGCCAGCAGCTCCAATACTCTGTCTCCTGAAGCTTTCTTT.

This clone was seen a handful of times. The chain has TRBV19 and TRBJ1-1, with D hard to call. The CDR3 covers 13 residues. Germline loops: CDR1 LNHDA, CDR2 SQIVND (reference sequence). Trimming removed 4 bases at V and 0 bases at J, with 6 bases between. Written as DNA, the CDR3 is TGTGCCAGTAGTAACAGAGTGAACACTGAAGCTTTCTTT. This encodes CASSNRVNTEAFF.

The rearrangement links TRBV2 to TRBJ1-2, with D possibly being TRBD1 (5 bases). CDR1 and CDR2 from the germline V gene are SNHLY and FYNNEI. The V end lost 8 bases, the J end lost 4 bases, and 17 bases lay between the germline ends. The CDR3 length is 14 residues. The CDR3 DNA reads TGTGCCAGCTCCTACAGAACAGGCTCCTATGGCTACACCTTC. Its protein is CASSYRTGSYGYTF.

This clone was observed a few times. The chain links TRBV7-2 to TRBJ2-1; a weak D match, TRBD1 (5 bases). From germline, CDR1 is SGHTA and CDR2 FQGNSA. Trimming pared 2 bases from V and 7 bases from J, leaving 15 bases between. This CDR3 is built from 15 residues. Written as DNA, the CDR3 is TGTGCCAGCAGCTTATCCGGTTACCAGGGAAATGAGCAGTTCTTC. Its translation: CASSLSGYQGNEQFF.

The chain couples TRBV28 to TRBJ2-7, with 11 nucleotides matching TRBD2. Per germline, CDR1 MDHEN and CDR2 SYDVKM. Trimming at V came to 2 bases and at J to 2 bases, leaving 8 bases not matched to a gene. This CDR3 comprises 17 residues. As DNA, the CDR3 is TGTGCCAGCAGTTTAGAGCTAGCGGGAGGTGGGACCTACGAGCAGTACTTC. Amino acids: CASSLELAGGGTYEQYF.

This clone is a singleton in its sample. The CDR3 region is CASSGGLAGVTGELFF. Written as DNA, the CDR3 is TGTGCCAGCAGCGGGGGACTAGCGGGAGTTACCGGGGAGCTGTTTTTT. The V and J genes are TRBV5-4 and TRBJ2-2, with 14 bases aligning to TRBD2. The CDR3 is 16 amino acids. V was clipped by 4 bases and J by 5 bases; unmatched bases: 4. The germline gives CDR1 SGHNT, CDR2 YYREEE (reference sequence).

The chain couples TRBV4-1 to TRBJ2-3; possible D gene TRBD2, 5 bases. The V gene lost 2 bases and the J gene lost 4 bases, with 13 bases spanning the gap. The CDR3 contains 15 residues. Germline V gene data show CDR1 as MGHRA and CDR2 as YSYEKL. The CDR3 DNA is TGCGCCAGCAGCCAAATACTAGGGTTGGCAGATACGCAGTATTTT. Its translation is CASSQILGLADTQYF.

As DNA, the CDR3 is TGTGCCAGCTCCTTACAGGGGAACCGATTGAACACTGAAGCTTTCTTT. Translated, it gives CASSLQGNRLNTEAFF. The V gene is TRBV19, the J gene TRBJ1-1; 7 bases agree with TRBD1. CDR1 is LNHDA, CDR2 SQIVND, per germline (reference sequence). CDR3 length: 16 residues. The V and J ends lost 9 bases and 0 bases, in that order; junction bases with no gene match: 13.

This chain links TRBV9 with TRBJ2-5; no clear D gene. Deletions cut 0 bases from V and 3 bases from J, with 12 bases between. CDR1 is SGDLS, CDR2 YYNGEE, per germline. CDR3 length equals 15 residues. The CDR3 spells CASSVAPRSKETQYF. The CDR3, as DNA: TGTGCCAGCAGCGTAGCTCCCCGGTCCAAAGAGACCCAGTACTTC.

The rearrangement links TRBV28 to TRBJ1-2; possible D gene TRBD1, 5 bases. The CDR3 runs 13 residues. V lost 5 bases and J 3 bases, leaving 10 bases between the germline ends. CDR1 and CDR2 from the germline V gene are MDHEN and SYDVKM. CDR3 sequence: CASSATAYYGYTF. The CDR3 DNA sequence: TGTGCCAGCAGTGCGACAGCCTACTATGGCTACACCTTC.

The CDR3 bases are TGTGCCATCAGTGAGTCCGCGGGACAGGCCTACGAGCAGTACTTC. Translated, it gives CAISESAGQAYEQYF. J is TRBJ2-7 and V is TRBV10-3, with 8 bases fitting TRBD1. This CDR3 is built from 15 residues. J was trimmed by 2 bases and V by 0 bases; bases with no gene match: 3. CDR1 and CDR2 from the germline V gene are ENHRY and SYGVKD.

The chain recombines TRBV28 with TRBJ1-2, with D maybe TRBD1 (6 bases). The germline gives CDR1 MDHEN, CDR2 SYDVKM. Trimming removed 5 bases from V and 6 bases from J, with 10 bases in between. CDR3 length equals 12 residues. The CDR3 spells CASSTTGDGYTF. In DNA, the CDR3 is TGTGCCAGCAGTACGACAGGCGATGGCTACACCTTC.

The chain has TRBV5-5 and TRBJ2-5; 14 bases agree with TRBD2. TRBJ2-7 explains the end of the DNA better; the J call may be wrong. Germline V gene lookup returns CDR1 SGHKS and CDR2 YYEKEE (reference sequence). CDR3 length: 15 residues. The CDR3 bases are TGTGCCAGCAGCTCTGGGACTAGCGGGAGCAACGAGCAGTACTTC. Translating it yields CASSSGTSGSNEQYF.

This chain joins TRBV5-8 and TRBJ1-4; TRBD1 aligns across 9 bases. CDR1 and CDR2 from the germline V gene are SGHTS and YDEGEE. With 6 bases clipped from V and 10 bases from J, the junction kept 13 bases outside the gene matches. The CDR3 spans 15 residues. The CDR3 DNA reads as TGTGCCAGCAAGAGACGGGGACAGGGTGTGGGAAAACTGTTTTTT. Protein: CASKRRGQGVGKLFF.